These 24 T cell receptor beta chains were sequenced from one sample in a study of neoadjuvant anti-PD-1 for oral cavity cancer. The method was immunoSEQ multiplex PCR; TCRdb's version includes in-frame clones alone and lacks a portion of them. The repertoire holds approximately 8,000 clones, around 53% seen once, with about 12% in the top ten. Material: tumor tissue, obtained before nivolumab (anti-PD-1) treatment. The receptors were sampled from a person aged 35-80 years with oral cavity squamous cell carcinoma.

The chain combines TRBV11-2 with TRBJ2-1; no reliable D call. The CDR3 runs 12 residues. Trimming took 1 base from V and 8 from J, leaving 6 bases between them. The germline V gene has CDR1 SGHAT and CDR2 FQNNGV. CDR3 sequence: CASSLGNYEQFF. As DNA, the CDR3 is TGTGCCAGCAGCTTAGGGAATTATGAGCAGTTCTTC.

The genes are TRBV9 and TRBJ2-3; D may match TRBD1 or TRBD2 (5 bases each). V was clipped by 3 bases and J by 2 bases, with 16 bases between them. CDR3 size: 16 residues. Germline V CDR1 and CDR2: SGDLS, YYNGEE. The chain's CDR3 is CASSASGSGLTDTQYF. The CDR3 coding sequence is TGTGCCAGCAGCGCATCAGGGTCGGGGCTCACAGATACGCAGTATTTT.

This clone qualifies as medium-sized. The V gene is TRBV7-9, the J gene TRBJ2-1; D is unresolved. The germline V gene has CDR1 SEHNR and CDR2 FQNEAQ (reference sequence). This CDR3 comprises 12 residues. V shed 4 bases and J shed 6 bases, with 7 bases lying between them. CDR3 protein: CASSWAGNEQFF. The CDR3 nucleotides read TGTGCCAGCAGCTGGGCTGGCAATGAGCAGTTCTTC.

The CDR3 region is CASSALGVEQFF. CDR3 coding DNA: TGTGCCAGCAGCGCCCTAGGGGTTGAGCAGTTCTTC. The genes are TRBV9 and TRBJ2-1; a weak D match, TRBD1 (5 bases). This CDR3 contains 12 residues. The V end was cut by 3 bases, the J end by 9 bases, with 10 bases between. The germline gives CDR1 SGDLS, CDR2 YYNGEE.

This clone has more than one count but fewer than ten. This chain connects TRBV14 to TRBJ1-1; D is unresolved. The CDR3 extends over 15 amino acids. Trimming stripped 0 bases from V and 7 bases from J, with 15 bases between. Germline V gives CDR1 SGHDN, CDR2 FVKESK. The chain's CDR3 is CASSQDEAPRGEAFF. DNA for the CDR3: TGTGCCAGCAGCCAAGATGAAGCCCCTCGGGGTGAAGCTTTCTTT.

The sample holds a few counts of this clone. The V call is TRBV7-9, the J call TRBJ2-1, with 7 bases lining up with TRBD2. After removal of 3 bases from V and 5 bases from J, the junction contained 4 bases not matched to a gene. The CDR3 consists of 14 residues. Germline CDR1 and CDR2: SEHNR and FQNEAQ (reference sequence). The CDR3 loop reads CASSLAGADNEQFF. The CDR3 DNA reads TGTGCCAGCAGCTTGGCGGGAGCAGACAATGAGCAGTTCTTC.

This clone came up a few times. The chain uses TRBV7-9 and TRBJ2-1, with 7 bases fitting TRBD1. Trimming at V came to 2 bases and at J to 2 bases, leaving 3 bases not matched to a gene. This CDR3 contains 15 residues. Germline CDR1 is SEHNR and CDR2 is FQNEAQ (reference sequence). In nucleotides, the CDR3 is TGTGCCAGCAGCTTAACCCAGGGGGCCTACAATGAGCAGTTCTTC. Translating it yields CASSLTQGAYNEQFF.

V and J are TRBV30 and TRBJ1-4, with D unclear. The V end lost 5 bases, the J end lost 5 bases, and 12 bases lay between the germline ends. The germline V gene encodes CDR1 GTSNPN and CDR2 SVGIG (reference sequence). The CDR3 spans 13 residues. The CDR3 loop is CAWGPVRNEKLFF. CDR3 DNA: TGTGCCTGGGGGCCCGTGAGGAATGAAAAACTGTTTTTT.

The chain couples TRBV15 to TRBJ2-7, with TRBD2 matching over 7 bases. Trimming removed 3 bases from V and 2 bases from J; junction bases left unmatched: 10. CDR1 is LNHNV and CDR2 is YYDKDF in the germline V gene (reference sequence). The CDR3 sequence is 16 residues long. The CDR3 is CATSSLTSATTYEQYF. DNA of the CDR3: TGTGCCACCAGCAGTCTCACTAGCGCTACTACCTACGAGCAGTACTTC.

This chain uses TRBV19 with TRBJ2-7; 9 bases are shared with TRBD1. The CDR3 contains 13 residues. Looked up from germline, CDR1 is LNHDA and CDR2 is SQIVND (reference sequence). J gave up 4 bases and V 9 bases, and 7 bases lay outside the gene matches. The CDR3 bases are TGTGCCAGCCAACCCGGGACAGGGTACGAGCAGTACTTC. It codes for CASQPGTGYEQYF.

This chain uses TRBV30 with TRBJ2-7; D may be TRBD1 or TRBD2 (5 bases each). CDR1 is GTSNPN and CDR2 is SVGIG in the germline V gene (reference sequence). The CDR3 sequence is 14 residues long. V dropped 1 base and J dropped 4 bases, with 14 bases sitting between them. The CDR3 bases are TGTGCCTGGAGTGCCGGGACGCTGTCTTACGAGCAGTACTTC. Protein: CAWSAGTLSYEQYF.

The CDR3 coding sequence is TGTGCCAGCAGTGTTACTTTGGGACTTAGCAATCAGCCCCAGCATTTT. It codes for CASSVTLGLSNQPQHF. The V and J genes are TRBV6-1 and TRBJ1-5, with D perhaps TRBD1 (5 bases). Per the germline V gene, CDR1 is MNHNS and CDR2 is SASEGT. Trimming pared 4 bases from V and 0 bases from J, leaving 13 bases between. CDR3 size: 16 residues.

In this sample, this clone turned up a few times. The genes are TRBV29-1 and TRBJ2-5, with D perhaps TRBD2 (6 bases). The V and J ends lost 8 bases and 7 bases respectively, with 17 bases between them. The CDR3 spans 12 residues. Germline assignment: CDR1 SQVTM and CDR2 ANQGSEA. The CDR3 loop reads CSCPTLSGTQYF. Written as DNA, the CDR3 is TGCAGCTGTCCAACCCTTAGCGGGACCCAGTACTTC.

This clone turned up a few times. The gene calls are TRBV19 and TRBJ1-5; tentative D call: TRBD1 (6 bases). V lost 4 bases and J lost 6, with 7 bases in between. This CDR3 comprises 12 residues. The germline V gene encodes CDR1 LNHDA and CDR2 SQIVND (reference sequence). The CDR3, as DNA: TGTGCCAGTAGTAAACAGGGTCAGCCCCAGCATTTT. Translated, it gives CASSKQGQPQHF.

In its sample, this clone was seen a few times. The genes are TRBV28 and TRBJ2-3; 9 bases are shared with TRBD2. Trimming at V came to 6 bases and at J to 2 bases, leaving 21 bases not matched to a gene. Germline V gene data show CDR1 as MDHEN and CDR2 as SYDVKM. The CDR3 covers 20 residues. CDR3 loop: CASSFGDRALTSGFTDTQYF. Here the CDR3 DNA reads TGTGCCAGCAGCTTTGGTGACAGGGCCTTGACTAGCGGTTTCACAGATACGCAGTATTTT.

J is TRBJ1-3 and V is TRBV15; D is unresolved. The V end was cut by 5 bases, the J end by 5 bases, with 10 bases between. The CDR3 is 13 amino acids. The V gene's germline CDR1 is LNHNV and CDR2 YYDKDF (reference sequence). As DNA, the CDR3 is TGTGCCACCAGCGCGGAAATAAGAAACACCATATATTTT. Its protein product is CATSAEIRNTIYF. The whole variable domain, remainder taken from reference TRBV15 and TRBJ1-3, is DAMVIQNPRYQVTQFGKPVTLSCSQTLNHNVMYWYQQKSSQAPKLLFHYYDKDFNNEADTPDNFQSRRPNTSFCFLDIRSPGLGDTAMYLCATSAEIRNTIYFGEGSWLTVV.

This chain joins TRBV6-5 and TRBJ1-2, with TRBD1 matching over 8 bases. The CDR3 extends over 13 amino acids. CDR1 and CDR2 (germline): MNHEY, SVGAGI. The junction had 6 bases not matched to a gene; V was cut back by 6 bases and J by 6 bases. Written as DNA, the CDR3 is TGTGCCAGCAGGGAACAGGGGGGAAATGGCTACACCTTC. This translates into CASREQGGNGYTF.

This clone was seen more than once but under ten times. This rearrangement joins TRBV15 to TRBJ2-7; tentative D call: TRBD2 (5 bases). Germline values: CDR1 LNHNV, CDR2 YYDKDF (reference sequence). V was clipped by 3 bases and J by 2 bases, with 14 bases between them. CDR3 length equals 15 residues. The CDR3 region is CATSRGQAEAYEQYF. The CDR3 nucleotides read TGTGCCACCAGCAGGGGCCAAGCGGAGGCCTACGAGCAGTACTTC.

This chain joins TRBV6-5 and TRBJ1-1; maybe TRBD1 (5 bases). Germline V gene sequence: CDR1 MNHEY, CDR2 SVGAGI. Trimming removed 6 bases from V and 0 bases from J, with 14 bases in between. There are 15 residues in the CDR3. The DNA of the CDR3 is TGTGCCAGCAGGCCGGGACTCCTGCTGAACACTGAAGCTTTCTTT. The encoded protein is CASRPGLLLNTEAFF.

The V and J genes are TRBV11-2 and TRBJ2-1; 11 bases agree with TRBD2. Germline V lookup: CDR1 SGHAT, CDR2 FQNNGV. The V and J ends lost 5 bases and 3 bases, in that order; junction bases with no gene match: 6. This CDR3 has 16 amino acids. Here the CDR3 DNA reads TGTGCCAGCAGCGCTGGGACTAGCGGCATCTACAATGAGCAGTTCTTC. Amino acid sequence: CASSAGTSGIYNEQFF.

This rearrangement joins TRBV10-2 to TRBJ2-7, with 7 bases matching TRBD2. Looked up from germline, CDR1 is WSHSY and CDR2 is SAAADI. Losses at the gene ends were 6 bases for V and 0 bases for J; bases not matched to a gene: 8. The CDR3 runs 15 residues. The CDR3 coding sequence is TGCGCCAGCAGGGATCTAGCGGACCTCTCCTACGAGCAGTACTTC. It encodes CASRDLADLSYEQYF.

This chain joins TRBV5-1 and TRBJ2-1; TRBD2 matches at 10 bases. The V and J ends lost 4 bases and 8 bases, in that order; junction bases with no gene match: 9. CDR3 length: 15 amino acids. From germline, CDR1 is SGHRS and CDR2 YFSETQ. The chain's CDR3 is CASSPSGGGWDEQFF. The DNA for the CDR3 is TGCGCCAGCAGCCCAAGCGGGGGGGGCTGGGATGAGCAGTTCTTC. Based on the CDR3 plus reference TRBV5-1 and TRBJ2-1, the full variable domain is KAGVTQTPRYLIKTRGQQVTLSCSPISGHRSVSWYQQTPGQGLQFLFEYFSETQRNKGNFPGRFSGRQFSNSRSEMNVSTLELGDSALYLCASSPSGGGWDEQFFGPGTRLTVL.

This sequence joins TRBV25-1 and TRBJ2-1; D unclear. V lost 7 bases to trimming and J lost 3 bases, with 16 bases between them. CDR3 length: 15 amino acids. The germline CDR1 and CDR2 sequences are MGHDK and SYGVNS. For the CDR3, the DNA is TGTGCCAGCACGAGTATTACCTATCTCTACAATGAGCAGTTCTTC. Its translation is CASTSITYLYNEQFF. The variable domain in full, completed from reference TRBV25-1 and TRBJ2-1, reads EADIYQTPRYLVIGTGKKITLECSQTMGHDKMYWYQQDPGMELHLIHYSYGVNSTEKGDLSSESTVSRIRTEHFPLTLESARPSHTSQYLCASTSITYLYNEQFFGPGTRLTVL.

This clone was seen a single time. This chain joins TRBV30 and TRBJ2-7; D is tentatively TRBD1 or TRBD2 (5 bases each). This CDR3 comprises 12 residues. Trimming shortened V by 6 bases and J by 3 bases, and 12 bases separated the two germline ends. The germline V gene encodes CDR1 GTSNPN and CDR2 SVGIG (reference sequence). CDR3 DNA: TGTGCCTGCCGGGGCGGAGACTACGAGCAGTACTTC. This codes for CACRGGDYEQYF.